This T cell receptor (beta chain) derives from a study of T cells after yellow fever vaccination. The CDR3 covers 16 residues. Concerning this clonotype itself: This may arise from a read error, as a much more abundant clone is one base away.

TCRdb redid the calling of the 5' RACE reads with MiXCR, one entry per CDR3 protein. The table lists some 390,000 distinct CDR3 sequences, about 6.2% of them singletons. The chain uses TRBV12-3 or TRBV12-4 and TRBJ2-2; 10 bases are a match to TRBD2. Source: PBMCs, taken 5 days after the yellow fever booster vaccination. The clonotype originates from a man aged 25-45 years who received the YFV17D yellow fever vaccine. CDR3 DNA sequence: TGTGTCAGCAGTCCCCGCAGCGGGAGGGCCACCGGGGAGCTGTTTTTT. Protein product: CVSSPRSGRATGELFF.